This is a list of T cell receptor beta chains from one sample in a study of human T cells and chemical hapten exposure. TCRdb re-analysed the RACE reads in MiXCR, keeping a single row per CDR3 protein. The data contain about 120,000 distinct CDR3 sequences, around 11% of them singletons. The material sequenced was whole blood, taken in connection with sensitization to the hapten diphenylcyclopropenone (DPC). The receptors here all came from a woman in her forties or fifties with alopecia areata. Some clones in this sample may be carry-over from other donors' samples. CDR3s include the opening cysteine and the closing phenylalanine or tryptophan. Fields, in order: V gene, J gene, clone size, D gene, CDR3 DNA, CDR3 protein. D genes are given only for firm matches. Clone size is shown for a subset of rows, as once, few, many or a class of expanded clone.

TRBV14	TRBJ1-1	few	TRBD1	TGTGCCAGCAGCCAGTCAGGGGGCACTGAAGCTTTCTTT	CASSQSGGTEAFF
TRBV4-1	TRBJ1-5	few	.	TGCGCCAGCAGCCAGCTCGGGAGCAATCAGCCCCAGCATTTT	CASSQLGSNQPQHF
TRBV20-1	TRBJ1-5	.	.	TGCAGTGCTAGAGTGGCGGGGTTTGGGAATCAGCCCCAGCATTTT	CSARVAGFGNQPQHF
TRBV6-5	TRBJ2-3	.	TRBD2	TGTGCCAGCAGTTACTCGCGGGAGAGGGCAGATACGCAGTATTTT	CASSYSRERADTQYF
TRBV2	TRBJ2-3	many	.	TGTGCCAGCAGCGGACTAAGCACAGATACGCAGTATTTT	CASSGLSTDTQYF
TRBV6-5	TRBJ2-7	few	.	TGTGCCACCGAAGGTGGGTCCGAGCAGTACTTC	CATEGGSEQYF
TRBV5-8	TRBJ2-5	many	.	TGTGCCAGCAGACGGGGGGCCGTTCAAGAGACCCAGTACTTC	CASRRGAVQETQYF
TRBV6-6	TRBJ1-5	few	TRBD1	TGTGCCAGCAGTTACTCTCCTCGGACAGGGGCCGCCCCCAATCAGCCCCAGCATTTT	CASSYSPRTGAAPNQPQHF
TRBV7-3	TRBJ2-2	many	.	TGTGCCAGCAGCTTACACTCCCCGGGCGGGGAGCTGTTTTTT	CASSLHSPGGELFF
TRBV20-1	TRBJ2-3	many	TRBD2	TGCAGTGCCCCCGACCGGGGGGGCCCAGATACGCAGTATTTT	CSAPDRGGPDTQYF
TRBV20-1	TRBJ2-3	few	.	TGCAGTGCTAGAGAGGCCAGGGGAACAGATACGCAGTATTTT	CSAREARGTDTQYF
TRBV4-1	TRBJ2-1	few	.	TGCGCCAGCAGCCAAGATAGGATCGGGCGAGGCTCCCACAATGAGCAGTTCTTC	CASSQDRIGRGSHNEQFF
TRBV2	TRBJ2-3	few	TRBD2	TGTGCCAGCAGCCCTTTTCGGGAGGGCACAGATACGCAGTATTTT	CASSPFREGTDTQYF
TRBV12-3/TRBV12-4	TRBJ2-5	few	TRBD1	TGTGCCAGCAGTCTTACCTTAACAGGGGGCGGGGAGACCCAGTACTTC	CASSLTLTGGGETQYF
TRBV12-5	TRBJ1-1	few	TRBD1	TGTGCTAGTGGTACCCCAAGGACAGGGGGCTTCACTGAAGCTTTCTTT	CASGTPRTGGFTEAFF
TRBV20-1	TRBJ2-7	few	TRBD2	TGCAGTGCTAGGAAACTAGCGGGAGGTATTGAGCAGTACTTC	CSARKLAGGIEQYF
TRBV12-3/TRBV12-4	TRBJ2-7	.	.	TGTGCCAGCAGTTTAGCGCAAGGTACCGAGCAGTACTTC	CASSLAQGTEQYF
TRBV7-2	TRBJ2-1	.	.	TGTGCCAGCAGCCCCCCGGGACCCTCCTACAATGAGCAGTTCTTC	CASSPPGPSYNEQFF
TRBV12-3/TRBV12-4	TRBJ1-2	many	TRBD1	TGTGCCAGCAGTTTAGGACAGGGGGCCTATGGCTACACCTTC	CASSLGQGAYGYTF
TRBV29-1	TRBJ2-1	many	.	TGCAGCGTCCAAGGGCGGTGGATCCGTTACAATGAGCAGTTCTTC	CSVQGRWIRYNEQFF
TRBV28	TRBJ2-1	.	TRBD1	TGTGCCAGCAGTTTAAGGTCCGGCGGGACAGGGCACAATGAGCAGTTCTTC	CASSLRSGGTGHNEQFF
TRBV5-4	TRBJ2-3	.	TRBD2	TGTGCCAGCAGCCTGGGACTAGCGGGGGGGACAGATACGCAGTATTTT	CASSLGLAGGTDTQYF
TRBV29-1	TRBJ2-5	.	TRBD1	TGCAGCGGCTGGACAGGCGGAAAGACCCAGTACTTC	CSGWTGGKTQYF